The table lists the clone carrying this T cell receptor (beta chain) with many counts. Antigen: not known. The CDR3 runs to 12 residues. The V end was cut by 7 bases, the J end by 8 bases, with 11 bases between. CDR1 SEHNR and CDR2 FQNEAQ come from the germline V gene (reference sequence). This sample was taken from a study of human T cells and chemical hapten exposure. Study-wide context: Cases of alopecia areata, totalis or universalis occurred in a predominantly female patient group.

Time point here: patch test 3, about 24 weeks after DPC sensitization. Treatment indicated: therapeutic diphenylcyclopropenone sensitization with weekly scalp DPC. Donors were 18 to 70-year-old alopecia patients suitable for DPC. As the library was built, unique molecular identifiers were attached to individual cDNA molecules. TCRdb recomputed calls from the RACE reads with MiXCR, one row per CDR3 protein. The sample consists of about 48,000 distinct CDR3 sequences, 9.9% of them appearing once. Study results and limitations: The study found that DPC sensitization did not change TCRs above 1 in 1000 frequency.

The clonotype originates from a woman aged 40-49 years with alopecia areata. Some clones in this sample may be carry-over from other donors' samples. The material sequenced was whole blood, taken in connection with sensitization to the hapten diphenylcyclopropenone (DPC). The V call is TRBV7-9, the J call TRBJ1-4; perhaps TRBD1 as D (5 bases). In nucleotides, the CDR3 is TGTGCCAGCACCAGAAAGGGGGAAAAACTGTTTTTT. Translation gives CASTRKGEKLFF.